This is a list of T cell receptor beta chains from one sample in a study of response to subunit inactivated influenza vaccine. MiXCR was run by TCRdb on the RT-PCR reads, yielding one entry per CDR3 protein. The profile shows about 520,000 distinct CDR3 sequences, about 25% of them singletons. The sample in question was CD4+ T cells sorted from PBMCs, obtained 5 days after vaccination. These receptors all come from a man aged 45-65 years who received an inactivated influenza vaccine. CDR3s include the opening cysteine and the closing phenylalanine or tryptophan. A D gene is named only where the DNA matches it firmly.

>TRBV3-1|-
CASSPRATYEQYF
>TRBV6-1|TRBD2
CASSEPSGGGKTQYF
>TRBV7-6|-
CASSLTSVLTGPPTSYNEQFF
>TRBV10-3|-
CAIRETGKETQYF
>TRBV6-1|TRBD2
CASSTTSGLLRNEQFF
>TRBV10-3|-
CAISERERTEAFF
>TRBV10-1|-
CASSESFPGELFF
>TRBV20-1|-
CSAVIEYVRGYTF
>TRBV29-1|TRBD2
CSVNGGSGGIYEQYF
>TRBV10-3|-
CAISELDEVPYNEQFF
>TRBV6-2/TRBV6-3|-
CASTEQKSSNTEAFF
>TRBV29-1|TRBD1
CSVANGQGASYEQYF
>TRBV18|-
CASSPSSGQAYEQYF
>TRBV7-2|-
CASSLAVQQFF
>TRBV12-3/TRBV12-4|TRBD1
CASSSRTGTNTEAFF
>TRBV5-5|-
CASSLANLGGLHTEAFF
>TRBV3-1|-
CASSPRGASSYGYTF
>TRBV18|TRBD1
CASSPNLGQGALAEAFF
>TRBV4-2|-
CASSHGGLTDTQYF
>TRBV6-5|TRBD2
CASSYMRGYEQYF
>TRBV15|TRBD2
CATSLRASGYNEQFF
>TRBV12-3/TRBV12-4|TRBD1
CASRPGTGGADTQYF
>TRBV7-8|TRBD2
CASSLADWGLASKGELFF
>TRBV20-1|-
CSARETGRDTGELFF
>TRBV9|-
CASSVVGGKLFF
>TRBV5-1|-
CASSWGTSLYTDTQYF
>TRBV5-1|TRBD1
CASSLGTGLSTDTQYF
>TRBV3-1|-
CASSQDLASRSVEQFF
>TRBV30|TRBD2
CAWSPGLAGRVELFF
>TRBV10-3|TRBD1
CAISYSGGSYNEQFF
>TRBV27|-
CASSSRQESSYEQYF
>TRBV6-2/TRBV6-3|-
CASSYATGTEYF
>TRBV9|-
CASSPHPGALYEQYF
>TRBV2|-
CASSARGLHTDTQYF
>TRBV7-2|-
CASSPRRDGYTF